Below, 30 T cell receptor beta chains from the same sample are listed, as sequenced in a study of blood T cells in healthy people across ages. The second PCR ran about 6 to 11 cycles with a sample-barcoded 5' primer and J-beta primers. A single record per CDR3 protein comes from TCRdb applying MiXCR to the 5' RACE reads. Of approximately 730,000 distinct CDR3 sequences in the sample, roughly 53% were seen once. Sequencing used blood. Receptors were obtained from an older man in good health.

This clonotype was counted between two and nine times. The J gene is TRBJ2-1, the V gene TRBV13, with 9 nucleotides matching TRBD2. The CDR3 covers 15 residues. The junction had 5 bases not matched to a gene; V was cut back by 3 bases and J by 5 bases. Germline V gene data show CDR1 as PRHDT and CDR2 as FYEKMQ (reference sequence). The CDR3 coding sequence is TGTGCCAGCAGCTTCTTGCAGCGGGAGGACAATGAGCAGTTCTTC. This gives the protein CASSFLQREDNEQFF.

The chain uses TRBV7-3 and TRBJ2-1; D call uncertain. Per germline, CDR1 SGHTA and CDR2 FQGTGA. Trimming removed 1 base at V and 6 bases at J, with 10 bases between. The CDR3 totals 14 residues. The CDR3 reads CASSLKGSSNEQFF. The CDR3 region has the DNA TGTGCCAGCAGCTTAAAAGGCTCATCCAATGAGCAGTTCTTC.

This clonotype was counted between two and nine times. The rearrangement joins TRBV5-1 to TRBJ2-1; D gene ambiguous. The CDR3 runs to 14 residues. The V and J ends lost 4 bases and 2 bases respectively, with 10 bases between them. Germline CDR1 is SGHRS and CDR2 is YFSETQ. The CDR3 region is CASSPRPTYNEQFF. The CDR3 nucleotides read TGCGCCAGCAGCCCTAGGCCAACCTACAATGAGCAGTTCTTC.

The CDR3 nucleotides read TGCAGTGCTAGCCTCCAGAATGGAAACACCATATATTTT. Residues: CSASLQNGNTIYF. V usage is TRBV20-1 and J usage is TRBJ1-3; D is ambiguous. Germline CDR1 reads DFQATT; CDR2 reads SNEGSKA (reference sequence). This CDR3 spans 13 amino acids. Between the trimmed V and J ends, which lost 3 bases and 3 bases, there was a span of 9 bases.

The genes are TRBV25-1 and TRBJ2-7; no reliable D call. CDR3 size: 12 residues. The ends were cut back, 3 bases at V and 6 bases at J, with 9 bases in the middle. CDR1 and CDR2 from the germline V gene are MGHDK and SYGVNS. DNA for the CDR3: TGTGCCAGCAGTGAGGTTTCCCGCGAGCAGTACTTC. This sequence encodes CASSEVSREQYF.

This clonotype was counted only a few times. V gene TRBV7-3 combines with J gene TRBJ2-3, with 7 bases that match TRBD2. The CDR3 spans 14 residues. Unmatched junction bases numbered 4, after V lost 2 bases and J lost 5 bases. Per the germline V gene, CDR1 is SGHTA and CDR2 is FQGTGA. This CDR3 is CASSLSGGGDTQYF. CDR3 nucleotide sequence: TGTGCCAGCAGCTTATCGGGAGGCGGAGATACGCAGTATTTT.

This clonotype appeared a few times. This sequence joins TRBV20-1 and TRBJ2-1, with 13 bases that match TRBD2. V trimming: 1 base; J trimming: 4 bases; junction bases outside the gene matches: 1. The CDR3 is made up of 15 amino acids. Germline V lookup: CDR1 DFQATT, CDR2 SNEGSKA (reference sequence). The CDR3 spells CSARVLAGGYNEQFF. CDR3 in DNA: TGCAGTGCTAGAGTACTAGCGGGGGGGTACAATGAGCAGTTCTTC.

In its sample, this clonotype was seen a few times. The V and J genes are TRBV7-9 and TRBJ2-2; D unresolved. Germline-derived CDR1 and CDR2 are SEHNR and FQNEAQ (reference sequence). This CDR3 region has 13 residues. Trimming cost V 7 bases and J 0 bases, with 6 bases left between them. The DNA of the CDR3 is TGTGCCAGCAAGGGATCGAACACCGGGGAGCTGTTTTTT. Translated, it gives CASKGSNTGELFF.

This clonotype has only a few counts. A read error may be the cause here, since a much bigger clone is one base away. This chain uses TRBV7-2 with TRBJ2-5; weak D call: TRBD2 (5 bases). The CDR3 totals 17 residues. In germline, CDR1 is SGHTA, CDR2 FQGNSA. Trimming pared 4 bases from V and 11 bases from J, leaving 29 bases between. The CDR3 region has the DNA TGTGCCAGCAGCTCCCCACTCCGGGCTTTGGCTAGCAATGAGCAGTACTTC. It specifies CASSSPLRALASNEQYF.

The chain carries TRBV7-9 and TRBJ1-4; 7 bases match TRBD1. The CDR3 runs 16 residues. J gave up 0 bases and V 4 bases, and 5 bases lay outside the gene matches. In germline, CDR1 is SEHNR, CDR2 FQNEAQ (reference sequence). CDR3 protein: CASSSDRRATNEKLFF. In DNA, the CDR3 is TGTGCCAGCAGCTCGGACAGGCGAGCAACTAATGAAAAACTGTTTTTT.

The chain joins TRBV7-6 to TRBJ1-1; the D is unclear. The V gene lost 5 bases and the J gene lost 4 bases, with 8 bases spanning the gap. Looked up from germline, CDR1 is SGHVS and CDR2 is FNYEAQ. This CDR3 has 12 amino acids. This CDR3 reads CASSDHGTEAFF. Here the CDR3 DNA reads TGTGCCAGCAGCGACCATGGCACTGAAGCTTTCTTT.

This clonotype occurred many times. The rearrangement uses TRBV20-1 and TRBJ2-7, with 7 bases aligning to TRBD2. The junction had 22 bases not matched to a gene; V was cut back by 7 bases and J by 7 bases. Germline lookup yields CDR1 DFQATT and CDR2 SNEGSKA (reference sequence). The CDR3 contains 16 residues. The CDR3 DNA reads TGCAGTGTTTTTTCGCGGGGCGGGAGCCCATACGGGGAGCAGTACTTC. It codes for CSVFSRGGSPYGEQYF.

This clonotype occurred once. The J gene is TRBJ2-1, the V gene TRBV12-3 or TRBV12-4, with TRBD2 matching 13 bases. After removal of 1 base from V and 8 bases from J, the junction contained 11 bases not matched to a gene. This CDR3 is built from 18 residues. The CDR3 coding sequence is TGTGCCAGCAGTTTAGTCTCACTAGCGGGGGGGCCCATAGATGAGCAGTTCTTC. Its translation is CASSLVSLAGGPIDEQFF.

The chain joins TRBV7-3 to TRBJ2-5; 7 bases map to TRBD1. The CDR3 totals 14 residues. The V gene end was trimmed by 4 bases and the J gene end by 5 bases; junction bases not matched to a gene: 7. CDR1 SGHTA and CDR2 FQGTGA come from the germline V gene. CDR3 DNA sequence: TGTGCCAGCAGCTCCTGGGGCAGGGGGGAGACCCAGTACTTC. Translating it yields CASSSWGRGETQYF.

The DNA of the CDR3 is TGCAGTGCTAGAGATAGGACGGGGGGTGAAGCTTTCTTT. Encoded protein: CSARDRTGGEAFF. This chain uses TRBV20-1 with TRBJ1-1, with a possible D match to TRBD1 (5 bases). The CDR3 runs to 13 residues. Looked up from germline, CDR1 is DFQATT and CDR2 is SNEGSKA (reference sequence). V was pared by 0 bases and J by 7 bases, with 12 bases between.

The V and J genes are TRBV12-3 or TRBV12-4 and TRBJ2-7, with D perhaps TRBD2 (5 bases). This CDR3 has 14 amino acids. The V end was cut by 2 bases, the J end by 2 bases, with 10 bases between. The CDR3: CASSLSGPAYEQYF. In nucleotides, the CDR3 is TGTGCCAGCAGTTTAAGCGGACCTGCCTACGAGCAGTACTTC.

This chain connects TRBV20-1 to TRBJ2-7, with D tentatively TRBD1 (5 bases). Germline V gives CDR1 DFQATT, CDR2 SNEGSKA (reference sequence). The CDR3 consists of 11 residues. CDR3 DNA: TGCAGCCTGGGGCAGGCCTACGAGCAGTACTTC. Amino acids: CSLGQAYEQYF.

The sample holds a few counts of this clonotype. The chain recombines TRBV7-6 with TRBJ2-3, with 13 bases that match TRBD2. CDR1 is SGHVS and CDR2 is FNYEAQ in the germline V gene. This CDR3 spans 17 amino acids. Germline trimming cut 5 bases from V and 5 bases from J; bases unmatched to any gene: 10. CDR3 residues: CASSQHTSGRARDTQYF. The CDR3 bases are TGTGCCAGCAGCCAGCACACTAGCGGGAGGGCCCGAGATACGCAGTATTTT. Variable domain in full (rest from reference TRBV7-6 and TRBJ2-3): GAGVSQSPRYKVTKRGQDVALRCDPISGHVSLYWYRQALGQGPEFLTYFNYEAQQDKSGLPNDRFSAERPEGSISTLTIQRTEQRDSAMYRCASSQHTSGRARDTQYFGPGTRLTVL.

The gene calls are TRBV7-3 and TRBJ1-6; D perhaps matches TRBD1 (5 bases). The CDR3 contains 14 residues. The germline V gene encodes CDR1 SGHTA and CDR2 FQGTGA. V was cut by 2 bases and J by 6 bases, with 8 bases left in between. The CDR3 sequence is CASSLQGRNSPLHF. The CDR3, as DNA: TGTGCCAGCAGCTTACAGGGACGTAATTCACCCCTCCACTTT.

The V call is TRBV5-1, the J call TRBJ2-5; D might be TRBD1 (6 bases). CDR1 is SGHRS, CDR2 YFSETQ, per germline. V lost 4 bases to trimming and J lost 2 bases, with 12 bases between them. The CDR3 runs 14 residues. The CDR3 loop reads CASSRDKYQETQYF. The CDR3 nucleotides read TGCGCCAGCAGCAGGGACAAATATCAAGAGACCCAGTACTTC.

This clonotype was counted only a few times. The chain combines TRBV20-1 with TRBJ1-6, with unresolved D. Germline V gene sequence: CDR1 DFQATT, CDR2 SNEGSKA (reference sequence). The V and J ends lost 3 bases and 0 bases respectively, with 9 bases between them. The CDR3 sequence is 15 residues long. In nucleotides, the CDR3 is TGCAGTGCTAGGGTCGGCAGCTCCTATAATTCACCCCTCCACTTT. Its translation is CSARVGSSYNSPLHF.

The gene calls are TRBV5-1 and TRBJ2-7; no reliable D call. Trimming removed 4 bases from V and 4 bases from J, with 15 bases in between. This CDR3 comprises 14 residues. Germline CDR1 is SGHRS and CDR2 is YFSETQ. The CDR3 coding sequence is TGCGCCAGCAGCCCGGAAGCCGGTCAGTACGAGCAGTACTTC. Translating it yields CASSPEAGQYEQYF.

This chain connects TRBV20-1 to TRBJ2-3; TRBD1 might be the D (6 bases). The CDR3 sequence is 14 residues long. Deletions cut 5 bases from V and 2 bases from J, with 14 bases between. Germline V gene lookup returns CDR1 DFQATT and CDR2 SNEGSKA (reference sequence). CDR3: CSAPQGDSTDTQYF. CDR3 nucleotide sequence: TGCAGTGCTCCACAGGGCGACTCCACAGATACGCAGTATTTT.

This sequence joins TRBV12-3 or TRBV12-4 and TRBJ2-1; perhaps TRBD1 as D (6 bases). Between the trimmed V and J ends, which lost 5 bases and 1 base, there was a span of 15 bases. This CDR3 is 16 amino acids long. The CDR3 nucleotides are TGTGCCAGCAGTCCATCTAAGAGGGGGTCCTACAATGAGCAGTTCTTC. Protein product: CASSPSKRGSYNEQFF.

The J gene is TRBJ2-1, the V gene TRBV4-2; 10 bases line up with TRBD2. The J call may not be correct, given that the DNA end is closer to TRBJ2-7. This CDR3 spans 18 amino acids. The V gene's germline CDR1 is LGHNA and CDR2 YNFKEQ. CDR3 sequence (DNA): TGTGCCAGCAGCCAAACCCAACCGGGACTAGCGCAATACAATGAGCAGTACTTC. Amino acid sequence: CASSQTQPGLAQYNEQYF.

With respect to this clonotype: One base away lies a much larger clone, so this may be a sequencing read error. J is TRBJ2-5 and V is TRBV6-4, with no clear D. The germline V gene encodes CDR1 MRHNA and CDR2 SNTAGT. V lost 2 bases and J 5 bases, leaving 15 bases between the germline ends. The CDR3 extends over 15 amino acids. The CDR3 reads CASSDKTRGRETQYF. The CDR3 nucleotides are TGTGCCAGCAGTGACAAGACGAGAGGCAGGGAGACCCAGTACTTC.

The chain uses TRBV27 and TRBJ1-2, with D hard to call. Per germline, CDR1 MNHEY and CDR2 SMNVEV (reference sequence). The CDR3 is 13 residues long. V shed 5 bases and J shed 8 bases, with 15 bases lying between them. CDR3 residues: CASSPRATQGYTF. In nucleotides, the CDR3 is TGTGCCAGCAGTCCCCGGGCGACTCAGGGCTACACCTTC.

The V call is TRBV6-4, the J call TRBJ1-2; no clear D gene. CDR3 size: 18 residues. Germline lookup yields CDR1 MRHNA and CDR2 SNTAGT. V gave up 0 bases and J gave up 0 bases, with 17 bases separating them. The CDR3 coding sequence is TGTGCCAGCAGTGACTCGGCTACAGCCAATCCTTCTAACTATGGCTACACCTTC. This encodes CASSDSATANPSNYGYTF.

For this clonotype: A much more abundant neighbour one base away suggests this may be a read error. The V gene is TRBV6-1, the J gene TRBJ2-1; the D is unclear. Germline values: CDR1 MNHNS, CDR2 SASEGT. The CDR3 covers 14 residues. Between the trimmed V and J ends, which lost 4 bases and 10 bases, there was a span of 17 bases. As DNA, the CDR3 is TGTGCCAGCAGTGTGAGCAGTTTAACGGCCGAGCAGTTCTTC. Translated: CASSVSSLTAEQFF.

This clonotype was detected only a few times. The chain carries TRBV4-2 and TRBJ2-4; unclear D gene. V was pared by 0 bases and J by 0 bases, with 15 bases between. This CDR3 contains 18 residues. Germline V gene sequence: CDR1 LGHNA, CDR2 YNFKEQ. The DNA for the CDR3 is TGTGCCAGCAGCCAAGATCCTCGGGTAGCTCTAGCCAAAAACATTCAGTACTTC. Translating it yields CASSQDPRVALAKNIQYF.